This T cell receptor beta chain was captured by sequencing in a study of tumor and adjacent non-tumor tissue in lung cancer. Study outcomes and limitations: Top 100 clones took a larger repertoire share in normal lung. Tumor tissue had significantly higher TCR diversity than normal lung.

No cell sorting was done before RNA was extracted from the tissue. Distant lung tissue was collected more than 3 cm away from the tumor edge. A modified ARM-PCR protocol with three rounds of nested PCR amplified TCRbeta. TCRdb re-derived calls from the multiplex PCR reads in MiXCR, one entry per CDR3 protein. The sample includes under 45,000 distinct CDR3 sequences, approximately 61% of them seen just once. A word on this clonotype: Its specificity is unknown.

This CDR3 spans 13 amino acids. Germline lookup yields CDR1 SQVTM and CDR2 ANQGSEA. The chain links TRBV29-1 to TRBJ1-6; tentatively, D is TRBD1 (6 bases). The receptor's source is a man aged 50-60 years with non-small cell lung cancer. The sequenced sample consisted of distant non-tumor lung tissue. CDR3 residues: CSVGTTYNSPLHF. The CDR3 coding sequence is TGCAGTGTGGGGACAACCTATAATTCACCCCTCCACTTT.